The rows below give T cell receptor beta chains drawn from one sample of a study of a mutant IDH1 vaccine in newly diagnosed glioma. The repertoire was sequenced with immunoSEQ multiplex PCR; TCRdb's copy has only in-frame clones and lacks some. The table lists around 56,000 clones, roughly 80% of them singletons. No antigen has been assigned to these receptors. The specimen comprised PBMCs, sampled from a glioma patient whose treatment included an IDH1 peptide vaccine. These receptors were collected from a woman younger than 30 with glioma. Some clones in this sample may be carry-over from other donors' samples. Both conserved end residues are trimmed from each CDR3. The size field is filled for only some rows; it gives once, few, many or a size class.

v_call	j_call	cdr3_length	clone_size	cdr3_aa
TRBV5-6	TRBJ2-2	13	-	ASSPPDLNTGELF
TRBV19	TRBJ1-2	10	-	ASDGRGHGYT
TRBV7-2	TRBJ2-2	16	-	ASSPRTGGMANTGELF
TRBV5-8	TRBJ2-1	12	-	ASSLTGLFGEQF
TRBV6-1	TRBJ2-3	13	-	ASIGQGGNTDTQY
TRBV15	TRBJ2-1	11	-	ATSIRGPRLQF
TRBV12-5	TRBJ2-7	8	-	ASGRYEQY
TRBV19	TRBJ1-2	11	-	ASSISGGSGYT
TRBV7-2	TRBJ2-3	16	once	ASSLSAGGPRSRNTQY
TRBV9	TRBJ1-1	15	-	ASSVGEQGPQNTEAF
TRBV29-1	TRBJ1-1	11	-	SESGRLNTEAF
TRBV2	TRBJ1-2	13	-	ASVLGRITNYGYT
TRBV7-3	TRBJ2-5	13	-	ASSPTGGRRETQY
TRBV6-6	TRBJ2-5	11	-	ASTGEGQETQY
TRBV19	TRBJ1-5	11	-	AATTGGDQPQH
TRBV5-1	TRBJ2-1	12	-	ASSLGTSRNEQF
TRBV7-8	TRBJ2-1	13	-	ASSLERYSYNEQF
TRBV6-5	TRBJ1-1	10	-	ASTPPAGEAF
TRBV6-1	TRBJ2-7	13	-	ASSEAHRSSYEQY
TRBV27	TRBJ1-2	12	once	ASSPGGPGYGYT
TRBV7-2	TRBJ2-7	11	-	ASRLAGGYEQY
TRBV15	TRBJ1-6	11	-	ATSTFRNSPLH
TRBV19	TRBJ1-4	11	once	ASSDRAESRLF
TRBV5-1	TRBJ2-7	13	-	ASSGGQGAMYEQY
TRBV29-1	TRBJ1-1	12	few	SATFPTGNTEAF
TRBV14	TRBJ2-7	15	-	ASSPTRSERGPYEQY
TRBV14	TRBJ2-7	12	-	ASSQGFGGHEQY
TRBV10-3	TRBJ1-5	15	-	AISVAVVRDRNQPQH
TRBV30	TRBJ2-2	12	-	AWSVQGESGELF
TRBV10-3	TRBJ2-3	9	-	ATRGVNTQY
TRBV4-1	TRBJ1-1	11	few	ASRGWENTEAF
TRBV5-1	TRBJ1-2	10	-	ASSLDRDGYT
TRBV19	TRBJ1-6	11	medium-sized	ASSNRAYSPLH
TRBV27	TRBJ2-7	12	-	ASSPPDRTYEQY
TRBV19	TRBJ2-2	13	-	ASTIGDRGSGELF
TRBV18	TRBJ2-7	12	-	ASSHPGQPYEQY
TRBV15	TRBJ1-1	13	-	ATSRGGQLNTEAF
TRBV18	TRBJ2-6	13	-	ASSLGSPGANVLT
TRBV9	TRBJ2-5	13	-	ASSVGGRGAETQY
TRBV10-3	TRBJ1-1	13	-	AISDPTGRNTEAF
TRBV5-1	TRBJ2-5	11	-	ASSLDYQETQY
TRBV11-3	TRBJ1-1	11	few	ASSFSGVPEAF
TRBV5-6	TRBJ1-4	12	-	ASSLEQTNEKLF
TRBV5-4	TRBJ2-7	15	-	ASSTSRGREQSYEQY
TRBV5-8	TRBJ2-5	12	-	ASSLVAGLGTQY
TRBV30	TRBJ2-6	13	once	AWSAGGTGANVLT
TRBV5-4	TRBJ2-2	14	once	ASSPPRSGGTGELF
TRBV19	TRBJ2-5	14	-	ASSGQGAGWGETQY
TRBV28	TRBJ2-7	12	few	ASSLPGQGYEQY
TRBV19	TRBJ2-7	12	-	ASRVLAGASEQY
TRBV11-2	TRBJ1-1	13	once	ASSLEAGWGTEAF